The source of this T cell receptor (beta chain) is a study of OX40 agonist ivuxolimab in advanced cancers. For the wider study: Ivuxolimab was an agonistic, fully human IgG2 monoclonal antibody directed against OX40 (CD134), a costimulatory receptor. Prior anti-PD-1, anti-PD-L1 or anti-CTLA-4 therapy was permitted, and about two fifths of dose-escalation patients had received checkpoint inhibitors. The point of sequencing TCRbeta in the periphery was to test whether ivuxolimab changed TCR sequence diversity and drove clonal T-cell expansion. Partial responses occurred in three dose-escalation patients: two with cutaneous melanoma and one with hepatocellular carcinoma. The paper reports the monotherapy dose-escalation portion (N ≈ 50 patients) of the phase I ivuxolimab trial. Intravenous ivuxolimab was administered to patients every 2 weeks at six dose levels: 0.01, 0.1, 0.3, 1.5, 3 and 10 mg/kg. In the dose-escalation cohort, 82.7% of patients were male, and the mean age was around 60 years, with a range of 23 to 79. Among the 50 to 55 dose-escalation patients, around 19 had hepatocellular carcinoma, about 15 melanoma, 9 renal cell carcinoma and 9 head and neck cancer.

V is pared back by 7 bases and J by 0 bases, with 10 bases lying between the germline termini. CDR1 MDHEN and CDR2 SYDVKM are derived from the germline V gene. Inclusive of the bounding cysteine and phenylalanine, the CDR3 is 15 residues long. Only the CDR3 region is kept as DNA, spanning 45 bases read in frame from base 1. As regards this clone: Its antigen remains unidentified. Nothing much larger sits one base from this clone, and base qualities are not available.

The trial excluded patients who had a history of autoimmune disease or who were on systemic immunosuppression. Peripheral blood for TCR sequencing was collected from all dose cohorts at baseline, on cycle 4 day 1, and on cycle 7 day 1. Samples were obtained from an open-label, multicenter, first-in-human phase I dose-escalation trial of ivuxolimab. Adults with locally advanced or metastatic melanoma, renal cell carcinoma, hepatocellular carcinoma or head and neck squamous cell carcinoma were enrolled in the trial. Before TCR sequencing, CD4+ T cells and CD8+ T cells from peripheral blood were sorted into separate populations. Genomic DNA was isolated from the sorted cells so that the TCRbeta CDR3 region could be sequenced. TCRbeta CDR3 regions were sequenced using the immunoSEQ Assay. Drawn from immuneACCESS, this table holds only the in-frame rearrangements with V and J called that TCRdb kept. Clones are partly lost; checked studies trace under half to an unresolved V gene and leave the rest unexplained. In this sample the table shows fewer than 85,000 clones, approximately 90% of which occur a single time. Approximately 0.5% of the sample lies in the top ten.

Overall study outcomes, separate from this receptor: After ivuxolimab, more expanded clones were found on average in CD8+ T cells than in CD4+ T cells. Low levels of normalized T-cell clonal expansion were also seen in some patients who did not respond. Which antigens the clonally expanded peripheral T cells were specific for was not determined. At doses from 0.1 to 3.0 mg/kg, clonal expansion was seen in both CD4+ and CD8+ blood T cells between baseline and week 6. In partial responders in the 0.1-3.0 mg/kg groups, normalized peripheral clonal expansion was found to be among the lowest, especially among CD8+ T cells.

Here the chain combines TRBV28 and TRBJ1-6; tentative D gene TRBD1, with 5 bases matching. Source: CD4+ or CD8+ T cells sorted from blood, taken in a trial of the OX40 agonist ivuxolimab. This sequence originates from an adult with an advanced solid tumor such as melanoma, head and neck, liver or kidney cancer. The CDR3 corresponds to CASINRSSYNSPLHF. The DNA sequence follows: TGTGCCAGCATTAACAGGAGCTCCTATAATTCACCCCTCCACTTT.